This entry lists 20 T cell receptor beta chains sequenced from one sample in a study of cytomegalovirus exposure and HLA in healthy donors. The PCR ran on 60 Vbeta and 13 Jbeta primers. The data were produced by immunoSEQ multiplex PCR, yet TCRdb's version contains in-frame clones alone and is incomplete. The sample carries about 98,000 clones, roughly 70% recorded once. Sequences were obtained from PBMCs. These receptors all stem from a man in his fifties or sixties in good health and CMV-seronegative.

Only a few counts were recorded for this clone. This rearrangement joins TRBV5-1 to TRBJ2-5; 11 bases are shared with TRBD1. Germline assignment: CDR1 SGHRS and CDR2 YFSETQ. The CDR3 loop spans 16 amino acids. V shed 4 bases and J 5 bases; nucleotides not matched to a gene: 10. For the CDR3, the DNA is TGCGCCAGCAGCGGAAGGACAGGGGGCGGGAGGGAGACCCAGTACTTC. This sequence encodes CASSGRTGGGRETQYF. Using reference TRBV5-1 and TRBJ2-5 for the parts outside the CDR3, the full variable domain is KAGVTQTPRYLIKTRGQQVTLSCSPISGHRSVSWYQQTPGQGLQFLFEYFSETQRNKGNFPGRFSGRQFSNSRSEMNVSTLELGDSALYLCASSGRTGGGRETQYFGPGTRLLVL.

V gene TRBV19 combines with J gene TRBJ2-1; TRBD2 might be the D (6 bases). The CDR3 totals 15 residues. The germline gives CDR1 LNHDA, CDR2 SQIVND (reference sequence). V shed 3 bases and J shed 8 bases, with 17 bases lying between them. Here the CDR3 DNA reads TGTGCCAGTAGTATCCGGGACTCAAGAGCGGATGAGCAGTTCTTC. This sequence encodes CASSIRDSRADEQFF.

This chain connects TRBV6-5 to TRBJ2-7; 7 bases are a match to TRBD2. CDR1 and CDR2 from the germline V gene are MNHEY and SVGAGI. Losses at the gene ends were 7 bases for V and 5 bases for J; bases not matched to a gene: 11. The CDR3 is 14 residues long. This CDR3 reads CASKLVPTSDEQYF. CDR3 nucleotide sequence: TGTGCCAGCAAATTGGTCCCCACTAGCGACGAGCAGTACTTC.

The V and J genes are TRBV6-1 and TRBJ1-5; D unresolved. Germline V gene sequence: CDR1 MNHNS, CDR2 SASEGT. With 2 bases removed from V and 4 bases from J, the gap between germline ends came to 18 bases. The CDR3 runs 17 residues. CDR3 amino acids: CASSESSWARLNQPQHF. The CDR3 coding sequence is TGTGCCAGCAGTGAATCAAGTTGGGCCAGATTGAATCAGCCCCAGCATTTT.

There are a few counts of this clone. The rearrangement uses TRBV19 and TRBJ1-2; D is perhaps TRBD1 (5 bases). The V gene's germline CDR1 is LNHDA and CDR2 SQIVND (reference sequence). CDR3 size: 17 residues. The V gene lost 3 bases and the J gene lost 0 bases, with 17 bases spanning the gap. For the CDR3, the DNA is TGTGCCAGTAGTATCGGGCAGGGAGGTGCCCCTAACTATGGCTACACCTTC. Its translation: CASSIGQGGAPNYGYTF.

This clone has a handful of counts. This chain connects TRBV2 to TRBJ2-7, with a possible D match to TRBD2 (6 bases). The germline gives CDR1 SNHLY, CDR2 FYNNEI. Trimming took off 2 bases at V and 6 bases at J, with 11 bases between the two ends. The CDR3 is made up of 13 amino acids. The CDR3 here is CASSELEGGEQYF. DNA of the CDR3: TGTGCCAGCAGTGAATTGGAGGGTGGCGAGCAGTACTTC.

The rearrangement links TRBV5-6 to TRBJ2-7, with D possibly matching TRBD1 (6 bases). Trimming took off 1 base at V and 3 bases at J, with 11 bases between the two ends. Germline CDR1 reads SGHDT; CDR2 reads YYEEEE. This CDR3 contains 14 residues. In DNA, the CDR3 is TGTGCCAGCAGCTTGTCAGGGGTACTCTACGAGCAGTACTTC. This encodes CASSLSGVLYEQYF.

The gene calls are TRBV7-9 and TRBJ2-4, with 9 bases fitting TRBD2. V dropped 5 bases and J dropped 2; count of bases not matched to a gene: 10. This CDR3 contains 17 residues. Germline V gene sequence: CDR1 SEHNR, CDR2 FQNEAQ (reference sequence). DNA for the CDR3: TGTGCCAGCAGCCTCCGGGGTAGCGGGGGTCCCAAAAACATTCAGTACTTC. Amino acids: CASSLRGSGGPKNIQYF.

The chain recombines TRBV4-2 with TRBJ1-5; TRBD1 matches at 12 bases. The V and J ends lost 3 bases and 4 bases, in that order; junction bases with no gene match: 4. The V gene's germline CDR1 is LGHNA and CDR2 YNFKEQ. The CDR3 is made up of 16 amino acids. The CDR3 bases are TGTGCCAGCAGCCAGGGACAGGGGGCGGGTAATCAGCCCCAGCATTTT. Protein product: CASSQGQGAGNQPQHF.

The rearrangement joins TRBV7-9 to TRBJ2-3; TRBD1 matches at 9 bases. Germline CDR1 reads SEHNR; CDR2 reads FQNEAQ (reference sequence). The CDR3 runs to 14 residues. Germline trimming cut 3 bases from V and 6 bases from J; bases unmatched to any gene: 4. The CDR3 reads CASSLGQGRDTQYF. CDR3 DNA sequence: TGTGCCAGCAGCTTGGGACAGGGACGGGATACGCAGTATTTT.

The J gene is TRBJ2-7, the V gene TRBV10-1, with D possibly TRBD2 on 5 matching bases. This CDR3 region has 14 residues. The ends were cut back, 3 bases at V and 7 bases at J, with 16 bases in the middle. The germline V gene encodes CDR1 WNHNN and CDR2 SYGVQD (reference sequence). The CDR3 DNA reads TGCGCCAGCAGTGAAACTCTAGCAGTCAATGAGCAGTACTTC. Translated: CASSETLAVNEQYF.

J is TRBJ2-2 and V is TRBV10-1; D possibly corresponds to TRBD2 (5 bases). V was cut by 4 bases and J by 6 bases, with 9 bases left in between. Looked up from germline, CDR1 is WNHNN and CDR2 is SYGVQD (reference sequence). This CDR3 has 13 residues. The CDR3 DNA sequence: TGCGCCAGCAGTGGAGGGAAATCCGGGGAGCTGTTTTTT. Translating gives CASSGGKSGELFF.

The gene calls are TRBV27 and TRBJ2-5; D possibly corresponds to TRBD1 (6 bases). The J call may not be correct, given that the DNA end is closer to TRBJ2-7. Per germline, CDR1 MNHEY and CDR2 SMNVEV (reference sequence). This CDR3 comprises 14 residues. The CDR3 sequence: CASSPRQATTEQYF. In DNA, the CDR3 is TGTGCCAGCAGTCCGAGACAGGCGACTACCGAGCAGTACTTC.

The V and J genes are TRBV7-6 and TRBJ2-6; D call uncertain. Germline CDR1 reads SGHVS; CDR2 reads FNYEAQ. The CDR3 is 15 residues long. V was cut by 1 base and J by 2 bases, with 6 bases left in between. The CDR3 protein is CASSLGAAGANVLTF. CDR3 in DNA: TGTGCCAGCAGCTTAGGGGCAGCTGGGGCCAACGTCCTGACTTTC. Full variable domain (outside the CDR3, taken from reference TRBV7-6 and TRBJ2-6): GAGVSQSPRYKVTKRGQDVALRCDPISGHVSLYWYRQALGQGPEFLTYFNYEAQQDKSGLPNDRFSAERPEGSISTLTIQRTEQRDSAMYRCASSLGAAGANVLTFGAGSRLTVL.

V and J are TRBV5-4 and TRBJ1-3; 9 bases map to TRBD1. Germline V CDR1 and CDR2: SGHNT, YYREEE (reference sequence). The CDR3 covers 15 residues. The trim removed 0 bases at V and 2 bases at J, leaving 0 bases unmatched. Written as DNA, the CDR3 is TGTGCCAGCAGCTTGGGGACAGGGGCTGGAAACACCATATATTTT. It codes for CASSLGTGAGNTIYF.

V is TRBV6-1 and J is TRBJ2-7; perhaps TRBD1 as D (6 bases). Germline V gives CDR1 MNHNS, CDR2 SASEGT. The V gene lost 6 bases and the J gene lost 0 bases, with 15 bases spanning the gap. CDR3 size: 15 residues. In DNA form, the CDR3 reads TGTGCCAGCAGGTTCGCCGGGACACTCTCCTACGAGCAGTACTTC. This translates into CASRFAGTLSYEQYF.

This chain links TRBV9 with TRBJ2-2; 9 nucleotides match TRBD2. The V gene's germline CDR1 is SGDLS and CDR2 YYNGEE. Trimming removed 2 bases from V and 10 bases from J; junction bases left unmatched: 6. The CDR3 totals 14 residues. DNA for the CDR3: TGTGCCAGCAGCGTGCGGGGGGGGTTCGCGGAGCTGTTTTTT. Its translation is CASSVRGGFAELFF.

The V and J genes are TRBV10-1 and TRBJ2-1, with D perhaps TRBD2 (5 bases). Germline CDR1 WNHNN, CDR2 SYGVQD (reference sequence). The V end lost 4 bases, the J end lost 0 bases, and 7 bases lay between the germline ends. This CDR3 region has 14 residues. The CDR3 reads CASSVRGSYNEQFF. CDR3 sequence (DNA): TGCGCCAGCAGTGTCCGGGGCTCCTACAATGAGCAGTTCTTC.

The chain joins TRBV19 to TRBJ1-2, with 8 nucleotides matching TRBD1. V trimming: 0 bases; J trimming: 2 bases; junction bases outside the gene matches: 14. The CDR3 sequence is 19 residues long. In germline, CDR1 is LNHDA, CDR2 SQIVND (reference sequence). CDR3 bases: TGTGCCAGTAGTATAGATCGGCGGACAGGGAGTTATACGAACTATGGCTACACCTTC. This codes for CASSIDRRTGSYTNYGYTF.

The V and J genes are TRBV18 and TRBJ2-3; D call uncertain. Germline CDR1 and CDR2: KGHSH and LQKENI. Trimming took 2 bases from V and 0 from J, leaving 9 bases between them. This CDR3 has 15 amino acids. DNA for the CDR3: TGTGCCAGCTCACCAGGCGGCAGTAGCACAGATACGCAGTATTTT. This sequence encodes CASSPGGSSTDTQYF.